The rows below give T cell receptor beta chains drawn from one sample of a study of T cell responses to AZD1222 COVID-19 vaccine. Generated by immunoSEQ multiplex PCR, the TCRdb table keeps only in-frame clones and is missing some. The top ten hold roughly 4.3% of the sample, which has approximately 120,000 clones, approximately 87% seen once. The sequencing used peripheral blood, collected 28 days after the second AZD1222 dose. The receptors stem from an adult who received the AZD1222 COVID-19 vaccine. The CDR3 runs from the conserved cysteine through the conserved F or W. D genes are given only for firm matches. Clone size is given for some rows only: seen once, a few or many times, or a class if the clone is expanded.

clone size | J gene | D gene | V gene | CDR3 DNA | CDR3 protein
. | TRBJ2-7 | . | TRBV4-3 | TGCGCCAGCAGCCAAGGCCCGACGGGGCACCAATGGGGTTACGAGCAGTACTTC | CASSQGPTGHQWGYEQYF
. | TRBJ2-7 | . | TRBV9 | TGTGCCAGCAGCGTGGAAGGGACTCGATTTCCGTACGAGCAGTACTTC | CASSVEGTRFPYEQYF
. | TRBJ2-5 | . | TRBV30 | TGTGCCTGGATTCGTTCGGAGACCCAGTACTTC | CAWIRSETQYF
. | TRBJ1-2 | . | TRBV6-2/TRBV6-3 | TGTGCCAGCAGCCACAGCCTTTCTACCCACTTC | CASSHSLSTHF
. | TRBJ1-5 | . | TRBV7-2 | TGTGCCAGCAGCTTTTCCCATAAGGGAGGTCAGCCCCAGCATTTT | CASSFSHKGGQPQHF
. | TRBJ1-4 | TRBD1 | TRBV2 | TGTGCCAGCAGTCCGCCGGGACAGGGTGGGAGGAATGAAAAACTGTTTTTT | CASSPPGQGGRNEKLFF
. | TRBJ1-1 | . | TRBV28 | TGTGCCAGCAGTTTACCCCAAACCCCGAGGGGCTCCAACGCTGAAGCTTTCTTT | CASSLPQTPRGSNAEAFF
once | TRBJ1-5 | . | TRBV15 | TGTGCCACCAGCAGAGGGCGGGGGCCGAATCAGCCCCAGCATTTT | CATSRGRGPNQPQHF
. | TRBJ1-5 | . | TRBV7-3 | TGTGCCAGCAGCTTAAGGTCCGGCGAGCCCCAGCATTTT | CASSLRSGEPQHF
. | TRBJ2-5 | . | TRBV7-2 | TGTGCCAGCAGCTTAGGACAGACGGGGACCCAGTACTTC | CASSLGQTGTQYF
. | TRBJ1-1 | . | TRBV6-5 | TGTGCCAGCAGGAATTGGGGCAGGGGGAACACTGAAGCTTTCTTT | CASRNWGRGNTEAFF
. | TRBJ2-2 | . | TRBV9 | TGTGCCAGCAGCGTAGGGGCGGGGTCGAACACCGGGGAGCTGTTTTTT | CASSVGAGSNTGELFF
. | TRBJ1-5 | . | TRBV24-1 | TGTGCCACCAGAGAAGGGGCGGAATTTCAGCCCCAGCATTTT | CATREGAEFQPQHF
. | TRBJ2-1 | TRBD2 | TRBV30 | TGTGCCTGGAGGGGGACTAGCGGGAGGGCCGTGTACAATGAGCAGTTCTTC | CAWRGTSGRAVYNEQFF
. | TRBJ1-1 | . | TRBV15 | TGTGCCACCAGCAGAGATCCGATAGGGACGAACACTGAAGCTTTCTTT | CATSRDPIGTNTEAFF
. | TRBJ1-4 | . | TRBV30 | TGTGCCTGGAGTGTAATAGACGCTGGAGGTGAAAAACTGTTTTTT | CAWSVIDAGGEKLFF
once | TRBJ1-4 | . | TRBV3-1/TRBV3-2 | TGTGCCAGCAGCCCAGGGGCGGGAGGTGAAAAACTGTTTTTT | CASSPGAGGEKLFF
few | TRBJ2-3 | TRBD1 | TRBV6-2/TRBV6-3 | TGTGCCAGCAGTTACCCTGAGGGCCCCAGGGGGCGGTCTAGCACAGATACGCAGTATTTT | CASSYPEGPRGRSSTDTQYF
. | TRBJ1-1 | TRBD1 | TRBV27 | TGTGCCAGCAGTTTAGCGGGACAGGGGGTTACTGAAGCTTTCTTT | CASSLAGQGVTEAFF
. | TRBJ2-3 | TRBD2 | TRBV7-2 | TGTGCCAGCAGCTTATTGGGAGGGGATAGCACAGATACGCAGTATTTT | CASSLLGGDSTDTQYF
. | TRBJ1-3 | . | TRBV6-2/TRBV6-3 | TGTGCCAGCAGTTACCGGGGAGGCTCTGGAAACACCATATATTTT | CASSYRGGSGNTIYF
. | TRBJ2-1 | TRBD2 | TRBV4-1 | TGCGCCAGCAGCCAAGTGGGTCAGCGGGGCGGGAGGGCCTATGAGCAGTTCTTC | CASSQVGQRGGRAYEQFF
. | TRBJ1-1 | . | TRBV7-3 | TGTGCCAGCAGCACTGACAGGAACACTGAAGCTTTCTTT | CASSTDRNTEAFF
. | TRBJ2-7 | . | TRBV7-2 | TGTGCCGCCATCGCCGGTGTGGGCGAGCAGTACTTC | CAAIAGVGEQYF
few | TRBJ2-2 | . | TRBV19 | TGTGCCAGTCAGGGAGTCAGGGTATCCGGGGAGCTGTTTTTT | CASQGVRVSGELFF
. | TRBJ2-7 | TRBD1 | TRBV28 | TGTGCCAGCAGTTCGGGACAGAACTACGAGCAGTACTTC | CASSSGQNYEQYF